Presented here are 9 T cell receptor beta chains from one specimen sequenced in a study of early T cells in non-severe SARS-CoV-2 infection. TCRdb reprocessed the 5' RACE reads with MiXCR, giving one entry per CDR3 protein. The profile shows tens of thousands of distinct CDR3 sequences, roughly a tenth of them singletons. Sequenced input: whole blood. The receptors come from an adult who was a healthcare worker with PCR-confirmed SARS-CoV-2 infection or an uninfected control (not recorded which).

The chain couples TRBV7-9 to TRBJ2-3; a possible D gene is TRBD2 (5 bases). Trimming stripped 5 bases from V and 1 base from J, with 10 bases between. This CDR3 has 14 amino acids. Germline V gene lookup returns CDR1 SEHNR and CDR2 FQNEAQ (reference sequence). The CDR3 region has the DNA TGTGCCAGCAGCCCATCCGGGGGCACAGATACGCAGTATTTT. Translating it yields CASSPSGGTDTQYF.

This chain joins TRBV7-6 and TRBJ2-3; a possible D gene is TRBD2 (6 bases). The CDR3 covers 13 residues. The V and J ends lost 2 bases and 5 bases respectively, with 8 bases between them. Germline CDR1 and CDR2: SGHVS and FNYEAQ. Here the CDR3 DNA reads TGTGCCAGCAGCTTACAAGCGGGAGATACGCAGTATTTT. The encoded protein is CASSLQAGDTQYF. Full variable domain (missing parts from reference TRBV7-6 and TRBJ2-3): GAGVSQSPRYKVTKRGQDVALRCDPISGHVSLYWYRQALGQGPEFLTYFNYEAQQDKSGLPNDRFSAERPEGSISTLTIQRTEQRDSAMYRCASSLQAGDTQYFGPGTRLTVL.

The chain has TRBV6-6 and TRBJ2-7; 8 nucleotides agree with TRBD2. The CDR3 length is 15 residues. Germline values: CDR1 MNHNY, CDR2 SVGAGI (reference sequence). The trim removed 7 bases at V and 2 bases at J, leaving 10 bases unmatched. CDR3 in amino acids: CASTSSGSGAYEQYF. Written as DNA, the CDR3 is TGTGCCAGCACTTCGAGCGGGAGTGGGGCCTACGAGCAGTACTTC.

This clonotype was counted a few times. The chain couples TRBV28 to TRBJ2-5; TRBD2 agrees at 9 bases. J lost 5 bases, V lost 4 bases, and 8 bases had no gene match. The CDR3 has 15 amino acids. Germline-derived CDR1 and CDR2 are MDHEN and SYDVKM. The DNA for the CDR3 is TGTGCCAGCAGTTCGGGGCGGGAGGGCCTGGAGACCCAGTACTTC. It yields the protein CASSSGREGLETQYF.

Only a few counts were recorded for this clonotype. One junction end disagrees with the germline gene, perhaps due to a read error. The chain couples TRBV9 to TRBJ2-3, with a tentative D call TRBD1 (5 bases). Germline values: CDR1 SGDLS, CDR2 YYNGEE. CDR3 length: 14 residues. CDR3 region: CASSVQVSTDTQYF. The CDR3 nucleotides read TGCGCCAGCAGCGTACAGGTATCCACAGATACGCAGTATTTT. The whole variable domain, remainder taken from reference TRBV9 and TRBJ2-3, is DSGVTQTPKHLITATGQRVTLRCSPRSGDLSVYWYQQSLDQGLQFLIQYYNGEERAKGNILERFSAQQFPDLHSELNLSSLELGDSALYFCASSVQVSTDTQYFGPGTRLTVL.

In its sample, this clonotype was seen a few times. The CDR3 nucleotides are TGTGCCAGCAGTCAAATCACCGAAAGCGGGTCCCCCGACGAGCAGTACTTC. Translated: CASSQITESGSPDEQYF. The genes are TRBV6-2 or TRBV6-3 and TRBJ2-7; D perhaps matches TRBD2 (6 bases). The germline V and J ends were trimmed by 5 bases and 5 bases, with 25 bases remaining between them. This CDR3 region has 17 residues. The V gene's germline CDR1 is MNHEY and CDR2 SVGEGT.

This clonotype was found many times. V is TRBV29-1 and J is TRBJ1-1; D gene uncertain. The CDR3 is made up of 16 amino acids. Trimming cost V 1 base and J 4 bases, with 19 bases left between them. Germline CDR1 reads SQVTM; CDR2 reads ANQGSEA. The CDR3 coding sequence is TGCAGCGTTGAAGGGACGATTAACGGTGTGGGCACTGAAGCTTTCTTT. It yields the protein CSVEGTINGVGTEAFF.

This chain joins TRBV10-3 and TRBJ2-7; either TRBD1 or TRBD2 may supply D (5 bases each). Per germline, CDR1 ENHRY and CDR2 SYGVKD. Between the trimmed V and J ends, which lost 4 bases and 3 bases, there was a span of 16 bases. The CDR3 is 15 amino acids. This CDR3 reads CAISGGDGKNYEQYF. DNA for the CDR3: TGTGCCATCAGTGGGGGCGACGGGAAGAACTACGAGCAGTACTTC.

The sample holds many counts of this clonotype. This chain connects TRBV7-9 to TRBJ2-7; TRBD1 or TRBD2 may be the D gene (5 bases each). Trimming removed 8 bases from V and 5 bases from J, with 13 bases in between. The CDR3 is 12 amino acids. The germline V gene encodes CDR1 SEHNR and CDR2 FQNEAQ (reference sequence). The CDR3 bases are TGTGCCAGCGGGGGTTCGGAGGACGAGCAGTACTTC. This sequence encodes CASGGSEDEQYF.